This TCR beta chain was sequenced in a study of T cell repertoires in cytomegalovirus infection. The wider study: From public TCR beta signatures came an indication of both CMV infection and matching HLA type.

The CDR3 spans 13 residues. Trimming stripped 6 bases from V and 0 bases from J, with 12 bases between. Germline CDR1 DFQATT, CDR2 SNEGSKA (reference sequence). TCRdb reanalysed the reads using MiXCR and keeps one entry per CDR3 protein. Among under 150,000 distinct CDR3 sequences listed, less than 9.5% were seen once. The chain joins TRBV20-1 to TRBJ2-7; perhaps D is TRBD1 or TRBD2 (5 bases each). The sample comprised PBMCs. This TCR was sampled from a human donor in good health (CMV status not recorded). Some clones in this sample may be carry-over from other donors' samples. The CDR3 sequence is CSAYNGGSYEQYF. The CDR3 region has the DNA TGCAGTGCATACAATGGGGGCTCCTACGAGCAGTACTTC.